The entry below describes one TCR beta chain. Its antigen is unidentified. This entry is derived from a study of cytomegalovirus exposure and HLA in healthy donors. Study findings and constraints: Other equally common chains were less clonally expanded than HLA-associated TCR beta chains, a later analysis showed. In a later analysis, specific HLA alleles were associated with over 15,000 TCR beta sequences at a 0.05 false discovery rate. A later look showed TCR association rates differing by HLA locus, highest for DRB1 and lowest for HLA-C.

PCR amplification relied on 60 Vbeta primers (plus 13 Jbeta primers). Authors' processing steps: Per a later analysis, the number of unique TCR beta chains was around 79 million, of which 9 million to 14 million were shared. The protocol was immunoSEQ multiplex PCR, while the TCRdb copy is restricted to in-frame clones and leaves out a portion. V and J calls plus clone size are reproduced from that table; the DNA served to infer D and trimming. The table includes some 130,000 clones, around 79% detected once. The V gene lost 3 bases and the J gene lost 3 bases, with 12 bases spanning the gap. Germline V gene sequence: CDR1 SGHAT, CDR2 FQDESV (reference sequence). The CDR3 spans 14 residues.

The chain uses TRBV11-1 and TRBJ2-7, with D unclear. The sequenced sample consisted of PBMCs. This sequence was found in a man aged 40-55 years in good health and CMV-seropositive. CDR3 nucleotide sequence: TGTGCCAGCAGCTTGGGCGAGAGTCACTACGAGCAGTACTTC. Its protein product is CASSLGESHYEQYF.